The 2 T cell receptor beta chains listed next were all sequenced from one sample in a study of blood T cell repertoires in COVID-19. TCRdb keeps only in-frame clones here, not all; method: immunoSEQ multiplex PCR. Here the sample spans 200,000 to 300,000 clones, over 80% being singletons. The source material was peripheral blood. The receptors here all came from a man aged 40-55 years with acute or convalescent COVID-19.

This chain joins TRBV9 and TRBJ2-3, with 10 bases aligning to TRBD2. In germline, CDR1 is SGDLS, CDR2 YYNGEE. The V gene end was trimmed by 3 bases and the J gene end by 2 bases; junction bases not matched to a gene: 9. The CDR3 is made up of 17 amino acids. CDR3 nucleotides: TGTGCCAGCAGCGCCGGAGGTAGCGGGAGGTTCACAGATACGCAGTATTTT. This sequence encodes CASSAGGSGRFTDTQYF.

The CDR3 region is CASSLVQGSVEQYF. DNA for the CDR3: TGTGCCAGCAGCTTAGTACAGGGGTCCGTCGAGCAGTACTTC. This sequence joins TRBV5-6 and TRBJ2-7, with 7 bases lining up with TRBD1. With V trimmed by 2 bases and J by 6 bases, 8 bases remained unmatched. CDR1 is SGHDT, CDR2 YYEEEE, per germline. The CDR3 loop spans 14 amino acids.